These 29 T cell receptor beta chains came from one sample sequenced in a study of blood T cell repertoires in COVID-19. Produced via immunoSEQ multiplex PCR; TCRdb's table is partial and in-frame only. The table includes fewer than 300,000 clones, less than 90% detected once. Sequencing used peripheral blood. These receptors originate from a woman in her seventies with active or convalescent COVID-19.

The chain links TRBV7-9 to TRBJ1-2; TRBD1 matches at 7 bases. With 7 bases clipped from V and 8 bases from J, the junction kept 7 bases outside the gene matches. From germline, CDR1 is SEHNR and CDR2 FQNEAQ (reference sequence). The CDR3 loop spans 12 amino acids. In DNA form, the CDR3 reads TGTGCCAGCACTTTGACAGGGAAGGGCTACACCTTC. This encodes CASTLTGKGYTF.

The rearrangement joins TRBV2 to TRBJ1-1; D unclear. Trimming shortened V by 9 bases and J by 2 bases, and 10 bases separated the two germline ends. The CDR3 loop spans 12 amino acids. Germline-derived CDR1 and CDR2 are SNHLY and FYNNEI. The CDR3 spells CASDYSNTEAFF. The CDR3 DNA sequence: TGTGCCAGTGACTACTCCAACACTGAAGCTTTCTTT.

Here the CDR3 reads CASSLPGQGSYEQYF. In DNA form, the CDR3 reads TGTGCCAGCAGCTTACCGGGACAGGGATCCTACGAGCAGTACTTC. The chain uses TRBV5-4 and TRBJ2-7; 9 nucleotides match TRBD1. V dropped 2 bases and J dropped 1; count of bases not matched to a gene: 4. Germline V gives CDR1 SGHNT, CDR2 YYREEE (reference sequence). CDR3 length equals 15 residues.

V is TRBV7-2 and J is TRBJ1-2; TRBD1 matches at 8 bases. The CDR3 runs to 16 residues. The trim removed 5 bases at V and 3 bases at J, leaving 11 bases unmatched. Germline V lookup: CDR1 SGHTA, CDR2 FQGNSA. The CDR3 nucleotides read TGTGCCAGCAGCCTACGGGGGACAGGTACGGACTATGGCTACACCTTC. It codes for CASSLRGTGTDYGYTF.

V and J are TRBV5-4 and TRBJ2-1; 10 bases align to TRBD2. The V segment lost 4 bases and the J segment 0 bases; nucleotides outside the gene matches: 4. The CDR3 covers 16 residues. Germline CDR1 is SGHNT and CDR2 is YYREEE (reference sequence). CDR3 nucleotides: TGTGCCAGCAGCCTGAGCGGGGGGGCCTCCTACAATGAGCAGTTCTTC. It specifies CASSLSGGASYNEQFF. Full variable domain (remainder filled in from reference TRBV5-4 and TRBJ2-1): ETGVTQSPTHLIKTRGQQVTLRCSSQSGHNTVSWYQQALGQGPQFIFQYYREEENGRGNFPPRFSGLQFPNYSSELNVNALELDDSALYLCASSLSGGASYNEQFFGPGTRLTVL.

The V call is TRBV11-2, the J call TRBJ2-2, with TRBD2 identical over 9 bases. V gave up 5 bases and J gave up 2 bases; unmatched junction bases: 3. Germline V gene lookup returns CDR1 SGHAT and CDR2 FQNNGV. The CDR3 is 15 residues long. DNA for the CDR3: TGTGCCAGCAGCGAGCGGGGGGTTAACACCGGGGAGCTGTTTTTT. It is translated as CASSERGVNTGELFF.

J is TRBJ2-7 and V is TRBV29-1; 14 positions match TRBD2. Trimming cost V 5 bases and J 6 bases; bases outside gene matches: 12. This CDR3 is built from 16 residues. From germline, CDR1 is SQVTM and CDR2 ANQGSEA. The CDR3 is CSVLGLAGVGYSEQYF. CDR3 DNA sequence: TGCAGCGTTCTGGGACTAGCGGGAGTAGGTTACAGCGAGCAGTACTTC.

This sequence joins TRBV19 and TRBJ1-1, with a tentative D call TRBD1 (5 bases). The V and J ends lost 6 bases and 5 bases respectively, with 13 bases between them. Germline V CDR1 and CDR2: LNHDA, SQIVND (reference sequence). This CDR3 is 13 amino acids long. The CDR3 coding sequence is TGTGCCAGTAGATGGGTGGAGGGGACTGAAGCTTTCTTT. Translated, it gives CASRWVEGTEAFF.

The V and J genes are TRBV19 and TRBJ1-5; the D gene is possibly TRBD1 (5 bases). Germline V gene sequence: CDR1 LNHDA, CDR2 SQIVND (reference sequence). The CDR3 is 16 amino acids. The V gene lost 3 bases and the J gene lost 0 bases, with 12 bases spanning the gap. CDR3: CASSIGGPYSNQPQHF. DNA of the CDR3: TGTGCCAGTAGTATCGGGGGTCCATATAGCAATCAGCCCCAGCATTTT.

DNA for the CDR3: TGTGCCAGCAGCCCACAGGGGGCTAATGAAAAACTGTTTTTT. Residues: CASSPQGANEKLFF. This chain uses TRBV7-2 with TRBJ1-4, with TRBD1 identical over 8 bases. Trimming took 5 bases from V and 3 from J; bases not matched to a gene: 2. The length of the CDR3 is 14 residues. Germline CDR1 is SGHTA and CDR2 is FQGNSA.

The chain recombines TRBV25-1 with TRBJ1-1, with D uncertain. The CDR3 is 13 amino acids. Germline CDR1 and CDR2: MGHDK and SYGVNS. Trimming removed 2 bases at V and 1 base at J, with 5 bases between. In DNA form, the CDR3 reads TGTGCCAGCAGTGAAAGAGAGAACACTGAAGCTTTCTTT. Amino acid sequence: CASSERENTEAFF.

J is TRBJ2-1 and V is TRBV5-1; D possibly corresponds to TRBD1 (5 bases). Between the trimmed V and J ends, which lost 0 bases and 1 base, there was a span of 8 bases. Germline-derived CDR1 and CDR2 are SGHRS and YFSETQ. The CDR3 sequence is 15 residues long. CDR3 loop: CASSLAQGSYNEQFF. The DNA of the CDR3 is TGCGCCAGCAGCTTGGCGCAGGGTTCCTACAATGAGCAGTTCTTC.

J is TRBJ1-5 and V is TRBV5-6; 10 nucleotides agree with TRBD1. Germline V lookup: CDR1 SGHDT, CDR2 YYEEEE. CDR3 size: 16 residues. V lost 4 bases to trimming and J lost 4 bases; unmatched junction nucleotides: 8. CDR3 protein: CASSTGTGALNQPQHF. The CDR3 DNA follows: TGTGCCAGCAGCACCGGGACAGGGGCCCTGAATCAGCCCCAGCATTTT.

There are a few counts of this clone. V usage is TRBV7-9 and J usage is TRBJ1-6, with TRBD1 matching 11 bases. Germline V CDR1 and CDR2: SEHNR, FQNEAQ (reference sequence). The length of the CDR3 is 16 residues. The V and J ends lost 5 bases and 7 bases, in that order; junction bases with no gene match: 7. The CDR3 coding sequence is TGTGCCAGCAGCCTTAACCGGGACAGGGGGAATTCACCCCTCCACTTT. Protein: CASSLNRDRGNSPLHF.

The V and J genes are TRBV7-8 and TRBJ2-1; perhaps TRBD2 as D (6 bases). Trimming shortened V by 1 base and J by 3 bases, and 10 bases separated the two germline ends. Germline V gene sequence: CDR1 SGHVS, CDR2 FQNEAQ. This CDR3 contains 15 residues. DNA of the CDR3: TGTGCCAGCAGCTTAGAGGGTAGCGGCTACAATGAGCAGTTCTTC. It codes for CASSLEGSGYNEQFF.

The chain is built from TRBV24-1 and TRBJ2-2; D is possibly TRBD2 (5 bases). The length of the CDR3 is 13 residues. The V gene lost 4 bases and the J gene lost 6 bases, with 8 bases spanning the gap. Germline CDR1 and CDR2: KGHDR and SFDVKD. The CDR3 bases are TGTGCCACCAGTGACATAGCGCCCGGGGAGCTGTTTTTT. Translated, it gives CATSDIAPGELFF.

The CDR3 reads CASSNRGASGNTIYF. CDR3 coding DNA: TGTGCCAGCTCGAACAGGGGGGCTTCTGGAAACACCATATATTTT. J is TRBJ1-3 and V is TRBV6-6; 8 bases are shared with TRBD1. Germline V gene lookup returns CDR1 MNHNY and CDR2 SVGAGI (reference sequence). The CDR3 runs 15 residues. Germline trimming cut 8 bases from V and 1 base from J; bases unmatched to any gene: 7.

V usage is TRBV15 and J usage is TRBJ2-3; D may be TRBD2 (5 bases). V lost 0 bases and J lost 9, with 10 bases in between. Per the germline V gene, CDR1 is LNHNV and CDR2 is YYDKDF (reference sequence). CDR3 length: 13 residues. As DNA, the CDR3 is TGTGCCACCAGCAGAGATCTGGGAGCAACGCAGTATTTT. Its protein is CATSRDLGATQYF. Combining the CDR3 with reference TRBV15 and TRBJ2-3 gives the whole variable domain DAMVIQNPRYQVTQFGKPVTLSCSQTLNHNVMYWYQQKSSQAPKLLFHYYDKDFNNEADTPDNFQSRRPNTSFCFLDIRSPGLGDTAMYLCATSRDLGATQYFGPGTRLTVL.

This rearrangement joins TRBV6-6 to TRBJ1-5; tentative D call: TRBD1 (5 bases). Germline V lookup: CDR1 MNHNY, CDR2 SVGAGI (reference sequence). The V end lost 3 bases, the J end lost 0 bases, and 12 bases lay between the germline ends. This CDR3 is built from 16 residues. CDR3 DNA: TGTGCCAGCAGTTATCATGCGGACAATAGCAATCAGCCCCAGCATTTT. Its protein product is CASSYHADNSNQPQHF.

The V and J genes are TRBV7-8 and TRBJ2-5; 13 positions match TRBD2. J lost 5 bases, V lost 5 bases, and 8 bases had no gene match. This CDR3 comprises 16 residues. Germline lookup yields CDR1 SGHVS and CDR2 FQNEAQ. In nucleotides, the CDR3 is TGTGCCAGCAGCCATCGGACTAGCGGGAGCGGGGAGACCCAGTACTTC. This codes for CASSHRTSGSGETQYF.

The chain uses TRBV30 and TRBJ1-5; D is perhaps TRBD1 (6 bases). Germline lookup yields CDR1 GTSNPN and CDR2 SVGIG (reference sequence). Trimming removed 3 bases from V and 2 bases from J, with 8 bases in between. CDR3 size: 13 residues. The CDR3 protein is CAWRSGGNQPQHF. The DNA of the CDR3 is TGTGCCTGGAGGTCAGGGGGCAATCAGCCCCAGCATTTT.

The chain employs TRBV5-1 and TRBJ2-7; 9 bases fit TRBD1. Germline V gives CDR1 SGHRS, CDR2 YFSETQ. V gave up 4 bases and J gave up 0 bases; unmatched junction bases: 2. The CDR3 contains 14 residues. The CDR3 DNA is TGCGCCAGCAGCGGGGGACAGGGCTCCTACGAGCAGTACTTC. Translated: CASSGGQGSYEQYF.

The rearrangement joins TRBV19 to TRBJ2-7; 9 nucleotides line up with TRBD2. Germline CDR1 and CDR2: LNHDA and SQIVND (reference sequence). The CDR3 runs 14 residues. J gave up 4 bases and V 6 bases, and 7 bases lay outside the gene matches. This CDR3 is CASRKREAGYEQYF. CDR3 nucleotide sequence: TGTGCCAGTAGGAAGCGGGAGGCCGGGTACGAGCAGTACTTC.

The chain employs TRBV11-2 and TRBJ2-1; the match to TRBD2 covers 7 bases. Germline assignment: CDR1 SGHAT and CDR2 FQNNGV. V shed 4 bases, J shed 4 bases, and the junction held 4 bases outside the gene matches. There are 14 residues in the CDR3. Written as DNA, the CDR3 is TGTGCCAGCAGCTGGGGGGGAGGATACAATGAGCAGTTCTTC. Translation gives CASSWGGGYNEQFF.

The chain carries TRBV25-1 and TRBJ1-6; 7 nucleotides line up with TRBD1. V gave up 8 bases and J gave up 9 bases; unmatched junction bases: 4. CDR3 length: 12 amino acids. Germline CDR1 reads MGHDK; CDR2 reads SYGVNS. CDR3: CASRDRGSPLHF. Here the CDR3 DNA reads TGTGCCAGCCGGGACAGAGGTTCACCCCTCCACTTT.

This clone was detected a few times. The CDR3 DNA reads TGTGCCAGCAGCCGAAGGGACAGGGGGAACACTGAAGCTTTCTTT. Translated, it gives CASSRRDRGNTEAFF. The J gene is TRBJ1-1, the V gene TRBV3-1 (or the pseudogene TRBV3-2); 10 bases align to TRBD1. The CDR3 length is 15 residues. J gave up 1 base and V 4 bases, and 3 bases lay outside the gene matches. Germline V gene data show CDR1 as LGHDT and CDR2 as YNNKEL (reference sequence).

The gene calls are TRBV20-1 and TRBJ1-2; D is unresolved. The CDR3 runs to 11 residues. The ends were cut back, 4 bases at V and 4 bases at J, with 7 bases in the middle. The germline V gene encodes CDR1 DFQATT and CDR2 SNEGSKA (reference sequence). CDR3 DNA sequence: TGCAGTGCTACCCTCCTCTATGGCTACACCTTC. Translating it yields CSATLLYGYTF.

The rearrangement links TRBV7-9 to TRBJ1-1; D is possibly TRBD1 (6 bases). The CDR3 totals 15 residues. The germline CDR1 and CDR2 sequences are SEHNR and FQNEAQ (reference sequence). V was trimmed by 7 bases and J by 4 bases, leaving 19 bases between them. CDR3 loop: CASTALSGGFTEAFF. For the CDR3, the DNA is TGTGCCAGCACCGCTCTCTCGGGGGGCTTCACTGAAGCTTTCTTT.

The chain has TRBV5-6 and TRBJ1-5, with unresolved D. Trimming left V 0 bases short and J 3 bases short, with 4 bases between. The CDR3 is made up of 13 amino acids. Germline CDR1 reads SGHDT; CDR2 reads YYEEEE. The CDR3, as DNA: TGTGCCAGCAGCTTGGAACTCAATCAGCCCCAGCATTTT. It specifies CASSLELNQPQHF.